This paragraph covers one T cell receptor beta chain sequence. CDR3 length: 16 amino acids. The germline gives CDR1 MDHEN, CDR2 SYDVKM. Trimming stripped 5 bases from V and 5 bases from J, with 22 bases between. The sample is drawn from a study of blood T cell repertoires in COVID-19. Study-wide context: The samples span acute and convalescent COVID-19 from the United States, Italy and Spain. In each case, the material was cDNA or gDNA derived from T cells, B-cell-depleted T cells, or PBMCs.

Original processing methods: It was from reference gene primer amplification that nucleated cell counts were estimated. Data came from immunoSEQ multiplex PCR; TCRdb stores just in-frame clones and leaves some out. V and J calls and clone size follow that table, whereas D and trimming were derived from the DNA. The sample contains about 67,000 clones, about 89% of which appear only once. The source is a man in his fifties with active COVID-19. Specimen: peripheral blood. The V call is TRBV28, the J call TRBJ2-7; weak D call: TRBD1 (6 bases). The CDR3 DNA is TGTGCCAGCAGTGTCCAGACAGGAAACACTCCTAACGAGCAGTACTTC. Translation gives CASSVQTGNTPNEQYF.